This T cell receptor beta chain emerged from a study of radiotherapy plus CTLA-4 blockade in lung cancer. Overall study findings and caveats: After treatment with radiotherapy plus ipilimumab, TCR clones that came from the tumor expanded in blood.

Of note for this clone: Its antigen is undetermined.

Germline V gene data show CDR1 as SNHLY and CDR2 as FYNNEI. There are 15 residues in the CDR3. The V and J ends lost 6 bases and 9 bases, in that order; junction bases with no gene match: 8. Clones were sequenced by immunoSEQ multiplex PCR, and TCRdb holds only the in-frame ones, with some missing. The profile covers about 98,000 clones, with approximately 78% appearing a single time and approximately 3.4% taken by the ten largest. This TCR derives from a human donor with non-small cell lung cancer who had a partial response to radiotherapy plus ipilimumab. The chain recombines TRBV2 with TRBJ2-2, with 12 bases that match TRBD1. The sample was peripheral blood, taken from a patient treated with radiotherapy plus ipilimumab. CDR3 sequence (DNA): TGTGCCAGCAGGGAGGCCGGGACAGGGGGCAGGGAGCTGTTTTTT. This gives the protein CASREAGTGGRELFF.